A single sample is the source of the 16 T cell receptor beta chains below, sequenced in a study of cytomegalovirus exposure and HLA in healthy donors. The PCR had 60 Vbeta and 13 Jbeta primers. TCRdb keeps only in-frame clones here, not all; method: immunoSEQ multiplex PCR. The sample includes approximately 74,000 clones, roughly 80% seen only once; the top ten take around 2.9%. Sequencing was carried out using PBMCs. The origin of the receptors is a woman aged 25-40 years in good health and CMV-seronegative.

The chain links TRBV7-9 to TRBJ2-4, with a possible D match to TRBD1 (6 bases). Germline V lookup: CDR1 SEHNR, CDR2 FQNEAQ (reference sequence). Between the trimmed V and J ends, which lost 7 bases and 3 bases, there was a span of 16 bases. This CDR3 has 15 amino acids. CDR3 amino acids: CASTPDRIGKNIQYF. The CDR3 DNA sequence: TGTGCCAGCACCCCAGACAGGATAGGCAAAAACATTCAGTACTTC. The full variable domain, in which reference TRBV7-9 and TRBJ2-4 provide the parts outside the CDR3, is DTGVSQNPRHKITKRGQNVTFRCDPISEHNRLYWYRQTLGQGPEFLTYFQNEAQLEKSRLLSDRFSAERPKGSFSTLEIQRTEQGDSAMYLCASTPDRIGKNIQYFGAGTRLSVL.

This clone was observed a handful of times. Mismatch with germline at one junction end may stem from a read error. The V gene is TRBV9, the J gene TRBJ2-1; 8 positions agree with TRBD2. The CDR3 sequence is 13 residues long. From germline, CDR1 is SGDLS and CDR2 YYNGEE. This chain's CDR3 is CASSVEERTSLIF. For the CDR3, the DNA is TGTGCCAGCAGCGTAGAAGAGAGGACTAGCCTGATCTTC.

The rearrangement uses TRBV7-9 and TRBJ2-7, with TRBD1 identical over 8 bases. CDR1 is SEHNR and CDR2 is FQNEAQ in the germline V gene (reference sequence). V trimming: 7 bases; J trimming: 3 bases; junction bases outside the gene matches: 11. This CDR3 has 15 residues. The CDR3 loop reads CASTIIGTGHYEQYF. DNA of the CDR3: TGTGCCAGCACCATCATAGGGACAGGACACTACGAGCAGTACTTC.

The CDR3 coding sequence is TGCGCCAGCAGCCCAGGGACAGGGGAAGCTAACTATGGCTACACCTTC. This translates into CASSPGTGEANYGYTF. V usage is TRBV5-1 and J usage is TRBJ1-2; 10 bases match TRBD1. Losses at the gene ends were 4 bases for V and 0 bases for J; bases not matched to a gene: 6. CDR3 length: 16 amino acids. Germline V gives CDR1 SGHRS, CDR2 YFSETQ.

The chain links TRBV5-1 to TRBJ1-1; 7 nucleotides agree with TRBD1. The CDR3 is made up of 15 amino acids. Germline V gene data show CDR1 as SGHRS and CDR2 as YFSETQ. The V and J ends lost 7 bases and 1 base, in that order; junction bases with no gene match: 10. The CDR3 bases are TGCGCCAGCGGGGGACAGACCTCAAGGAACACTGAAGCTTTCTTT. This encodes CASGGQTSRNTEAFF.

V gene TRBV2 combines with J gene TRBJ1-5; 10 nucleotides agree with TRBD1. The V gene's germline CDR1 is SNHLY and CDR2 FYNNEI. V was pared by 5 bases and J by 7 bases, with 8 bases of the junction left unmatched. The CDR3 is 15 amino acids. CDR3 sequence: CASSPRTGGGQPQHF. DNA for the CDR3: TGTGCCAGCAGTCCCCGGACAGGGGGTGGGCAGCCCCAGCATTTT.

The chain employs TRBV6-1 and TRBJ1-4; a possible D gene is TRBD1 (6 bases). V lost 5 bases and J 4 bases, leaving 14 bases between the germline ends. The CDR3 extends over 15 amino acids. CDR1 is MNHNS and CDR2 is SASEGT in the germline V gene. The CDR3 bases are TGTGCCAGCAGTCTACAGGGCGGAGGTAATGAAAAACTGTTTTTT. Translation gives CASSLQGGGNEKLFF.

The chain joins TRBV6-5 to TRBJ1-5; D gene ambiguous. CDR1 and CDR2 from the germline V gene are MNHEY and SVGAGI. This CDR3 has 13 residues. V shed 2 bases and J shed 10 bases, with 12 bases lying between them. The CDR3 region is CASSYGQAGPQHF. CDR3 nucleotide sequence: TGTGCCAGCAGTTACGGGCAGGCCGGACCCCAGCATTTT.

The CDR3 loop is CASSQGTGRTKNIQYF. The CDR3 DNA reads as TGCGCCAGCAGCCAAGGGACAGGGAGGACCAAAAACATTCAGTACTTC. The chain carries TRBV4-1 and TRBJ2-4; 8 positions agree with TRBD1. Germline V gene lookup returns CDR1 MGHRA and CDR2 YSYEKL. This CDR3 has 16 amino acids. Losses at the gene ends were 1 base for V and 2 bases for J; bases not matched to a gene: 4.

The rearrangement links TRBV28 to TRBJ1-6, with D possibly TRBD1 on 5 matching bases. The CDR3 sequence is 14 residues long. Trimming removed 3 bases from V and 7 bases from J, with 10 bases in between. Germline loops: CDR1 MDHEN, CDR2 SYDVKM. The CDR3 DNA follows: TGTGCCAGCAGTTTTAGGGGTTTGAATTCACCCCTCCACTTT. Residues: CASSFRGLNSPLHF.

The V call is TRBV27, the J call TRBJ2-1; no clear D. CDR3 size: 14 residues. Per the germline V gene, CDR1 is MNHEY and CDR2 is SMNVEV (reference sequence). The germline V and J ends were trimmed by 5 bases and 5 bases, with 13 bases remaining between them. The CDR3 DNA reads as TGTGCCAGCAGTCCCTCCTTTCCGGACAATGAGCAGTTCTTC. This translates into CASSPSFPDNEQFF.

This clone was seen a few times. This rearrangement joins TRBV7-2 to TRBJ2-1, with 14 bases lining up with TRBD2. The CDR3 runs to 17 residues. The germline V gene encodes CDR1 SGHTA and CDR2 FQGNSA. J lost 7 bases, V lost 4 bases, and 9 bases had no gene match. This CDR3 reads CASSSAPGTSGGNEQFF. The CDR3 DNA follows: TGTGCCAGCAGCTCAGCCCCCGGGACTAGCGGGGGTAATGAGCAGTTCTTC.

The gene calls are TRBV6-1 and TRBJ1-6; the match to TRBD1 covers 8 bases. CDR3 length: 15 residues. Germline V gene sequence: CDR1 MNHNS, CDR2 SASEGT. V lost 5 bases, J lost 9 bases, and 9 bases stayed unmatched. CDR3 sequence: CASSPDRGGSSPLHF. The CDR3 region has the DNA TGTGCCAGCAGTCCCGACAGGGGAGGGAGTTCACCCCTCCACTTT.

V is TRBV2 and J is TRBJ1-4; D uncertain. CDR3 length: 17 amino acids. CDR1 is SNHLY, CDR2 FYNNEI, per germline. Trimming cost V 3 bases and J 0 bases, with 14 bases left between them. CDR3 in DNA: TGTGCCAGCAGTGACCCCCGCAGCGTCACAACTAATGAAAAACTGTTTTTT. Translated: CASSDPRSVTTNEKLFF. The complete variable domain, with remaining parts taken from reference TRBV2 and TRBJ1-4, reads EPEVTQTPSHQVTQMGQEVILRCVPISNHLYFYWYRQILGQKVEFLVSFYNNEISEKSEIFDDQFSVERPDGSNFTLKIRSTKLEDSAMYFCASSDPRSVTTNEKLFFGSGTQLSVL.

The chain is built from TRBV6-5 and TRBJ2-7, with 9 bases identical to TRBD1. After removal of 2 bases from V and 6 bases from J, the junction contained 8 bases not matched to a gene. The length of the CDR3 is 15 residues. The germline gives CDR1 MNHEY, CDR2 SVGAGI. CDR3 amino acids: CASSYSRDREAEQYF. The CDR3, as DNA: TGTGCCAGCAGTTACAGCCGGGACAGGGAGGCCGAGCAGTACTTC.

In nucleotides, the CDR3 is TGTGCCAGCCGAAGTTTCGCGGGGTCGAACACCGGGGAGCTGTTTTTT. This codes for CASRSFAGSNTGELFF. The V call is TRBV25-1, the J call TRBJ2-2, with TRBD2 as a possible D gene (6 bases). The germline CDR1 and CDR2 sequences are MGHDK and SYGVNS. The CDR3 runs 16 residues. V gave up 8 bases and J gave up 0 bases, with 16 bases separating them.